The clone carrying this TCR beta chain appeared once. Clones were read by immunoSEQ multiplex PCR, and TCRdb kept only the in-frame ones, dropping some. The sample carries about 50,000 clones, about 90% recorded once. These data belong to a study of T cell changes during pregnancy in multiple sclerosis. CDR1 is SQVTM and CDR2 is ANQGSEA in the germline V gene. Trimming took 5 bases from V and 3 from J, leaving 11 bases between them. CDR3 length equals 12 residues. V is TRBV29-1 and J is TRBJ2-7, with D tentatively TRBD2 (6 bases). The origin of this receptor is a female donor with multiple sclerosis, enrolled in a pregnancy study. Material: CD8+ T cells from peripheral blood mononuclear cells, obtained after pregnancy. The CDR3 nucleotides are TGCAGCGTTCTCGTCGGGAGCTACGAGCAGTACTTC. Amino acid sequence: CSVLVGSYEQYF.